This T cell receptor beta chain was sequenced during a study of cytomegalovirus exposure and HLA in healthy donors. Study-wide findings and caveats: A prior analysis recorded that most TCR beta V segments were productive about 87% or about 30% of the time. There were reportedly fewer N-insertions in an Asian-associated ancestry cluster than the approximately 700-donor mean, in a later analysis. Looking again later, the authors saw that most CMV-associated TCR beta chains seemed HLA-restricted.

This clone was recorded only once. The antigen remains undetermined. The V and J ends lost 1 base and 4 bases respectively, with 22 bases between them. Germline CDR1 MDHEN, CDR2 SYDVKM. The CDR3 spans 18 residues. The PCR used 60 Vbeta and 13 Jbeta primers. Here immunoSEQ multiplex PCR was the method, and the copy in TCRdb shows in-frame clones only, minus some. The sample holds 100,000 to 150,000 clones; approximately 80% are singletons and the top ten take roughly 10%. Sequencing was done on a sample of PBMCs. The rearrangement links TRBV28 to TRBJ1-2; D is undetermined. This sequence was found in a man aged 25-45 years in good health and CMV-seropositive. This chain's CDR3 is CASSLSSPPTREGYGYTF. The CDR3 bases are TGTGCCAGCAGTTTATCATCCCCCCCGACGCGGGAGGGCTATGGCTACACCTTC.